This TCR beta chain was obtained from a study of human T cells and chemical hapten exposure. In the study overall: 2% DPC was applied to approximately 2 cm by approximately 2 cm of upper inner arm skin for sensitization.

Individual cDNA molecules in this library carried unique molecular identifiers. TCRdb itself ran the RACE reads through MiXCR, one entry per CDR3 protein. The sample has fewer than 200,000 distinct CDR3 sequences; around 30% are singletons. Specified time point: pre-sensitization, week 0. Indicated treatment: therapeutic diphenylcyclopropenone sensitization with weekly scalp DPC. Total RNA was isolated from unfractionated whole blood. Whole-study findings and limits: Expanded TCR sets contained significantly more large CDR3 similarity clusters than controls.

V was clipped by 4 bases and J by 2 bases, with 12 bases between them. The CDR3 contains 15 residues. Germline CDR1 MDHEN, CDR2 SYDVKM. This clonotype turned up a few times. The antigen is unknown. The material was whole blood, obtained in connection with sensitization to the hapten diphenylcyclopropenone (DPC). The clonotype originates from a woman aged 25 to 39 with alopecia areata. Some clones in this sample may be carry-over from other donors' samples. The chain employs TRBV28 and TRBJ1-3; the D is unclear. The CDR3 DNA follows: TGTGCCAGCAGTTGGCAATGGGTAGCTGGAAACACCATATATTTT. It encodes CASSWQWVAGNTIYF. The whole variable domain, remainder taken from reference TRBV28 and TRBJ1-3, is DVKVTQSSRYLVKRTGEKVFLECVQDMDHENMFWYRQDPGLGLRLIYFSYDVKMKEKGDIPEGYSVSREKKERFSLILESASTNQTSMYLCASSWQWVAGNTIYFGEGSWLTVV.